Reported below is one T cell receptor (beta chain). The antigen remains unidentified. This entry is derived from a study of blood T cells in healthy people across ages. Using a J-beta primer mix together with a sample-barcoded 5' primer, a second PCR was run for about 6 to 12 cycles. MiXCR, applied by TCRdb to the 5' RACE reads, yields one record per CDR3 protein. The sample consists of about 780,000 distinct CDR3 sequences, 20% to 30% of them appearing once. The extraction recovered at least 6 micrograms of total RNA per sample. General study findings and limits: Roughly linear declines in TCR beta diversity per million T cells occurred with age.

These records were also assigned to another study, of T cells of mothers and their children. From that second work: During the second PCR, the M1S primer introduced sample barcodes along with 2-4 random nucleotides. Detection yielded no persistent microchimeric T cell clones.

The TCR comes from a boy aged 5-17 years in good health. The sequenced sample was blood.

The DNA of the CDR3 is TGCGCCAGCAGCCAAGATTGGTCAGCAGGCTCTAATGAAAAACTGTTTTTT. It encodes CASSQDWSAGSNEKLFF. The chain links TRBV4-1 to TRBJ1-4, with no clear D. Trimming took 0 bases from V and 3 from J, leaving 14 bases between them. Germline-derived CDR1 and CDR2 are MGHRA and YSYEKL. There are 17 residues in the CDR3.